The 28 T cell receptor beta chains in this list originate from one sample, sequenced in a study of blood T cell repertoires in COVID-19. Using immunoSEQ multiplex PCR, the repertoire was profiled, and TCRdb retains in-frame clones only, with some absent. The table has some 77,000 clones, 90% seen once; the top ten hold 4.3%. Source material: peripheral blood. Source of these receptors: a woman aged 80 or older with active or convalescent COVID-19.

The rearrangement joins TRBV28 to TRBJ2-7; the D gene is possibly TRBD1 (6 bases). V lost 7 bases and J 7 bases, leaving 11 bases between the germline ends. The CDR3 consists of 11 residues. Germline V gene lookup returns CDR1 MDHEN and CDR2 SYDVKM. CDR3 sequence: CASKTRGEQYF. DNA of the CDR3: TGTGCCAGCAAAACTAGGGGGGAGCAGTACTTC. Looking up the rest from reference TRBV28 and TRBJ2-7 gives the full variable domain: DVKVTQSSRYLVKRTGEKVFLECVQDMDHENMFWYRQDPGLGLRLIYFSYDVKMKEKGDIPEGYSVSREKKERFSLILESASTNQTSMYLCASKTRGEQYFGPGTRLTVT.

The chain has TRBV14 and TRBJ2-7; 9 nucleotides align to TRBD2. The CDR3 has 16 amino acids. The germline V gene encodes CDR1 SGHDN and CDR2 FVKESK. With 0 bases clipped from V and 3 bases from J, the junction kept 6 bases outside the gene matches. The CDR3 is CASSQDPLAGFYEQYF. The DNA of the CDR3 is TGTGCCAGCAGCCAAGATCCCCTAGCGGGGTTCTACGAGCAGTACTTC.

This chain connects TRBV7-7 to TRBJ2-5; 7 bases align to TRBD2. V was pared by 1 base and J by 3 bases, with 5 bases of the junction left unmatched. CDR3 length: 15 residues. Germline assignment: CDR1 SSHAT and CDR2 FNYEAQ (reference sequence). CDR3 residues: CASSLGGRAEETQYF. The CDR3 region has the DNA TGTGCCAGCAGCTTAGGGGGGAGGGCGGAAGAGACCCAGTACTTC.

The chain is built from TRBV30 and TRBJ1-3; D gene unclear. Germline CDR1 reads GTSNPN; CDR2 reads SVGIG (reference sequence). V lost 0 bases and J 5 bases, leaving 11 bases between the germline ends. This CDR3 is built from 14 residues. The CDR3 nucleotides are TGTGCCTGGAGTGTGGAGGGTTGGAGAAACACCATATATTTT. Translation gives CAWSVEGWRNTIYF.

The count of this clone is one. The chain combines TRBV5-1 with TRBJ2-7; 9 bases fit TRBD1. CDR1 and CDR2 from the germline V gene are SGHRS and YFSETQ. With 4 bases clipped from V and 3 bases from J, the junction kept 5 bases outside the gene matches. This CDR3 has 14 residues. The CDR3 DNA reads TGCGCCAGCAGCGCTGGACAGGGGATCTACGAGCAGTACTTC. Its protein is CASSAGQGIYEQYF.

This sequence joins TRBV15 and TRBJ1-1; 9 positions agree with TRBD1. This CDR3 is 15 amino acids long. J gave up 4 bases and V 3 bases, and 6 bases lay outside the gene matches. Germline lookup yields CDR1 LNHNV and CDR2 YYDKDF (reference sequence). As DNA, the CDR3 is TGTGCCACCAGCAGGGACAGGGGATGGGGCACTGAAGCTTTCTTT. It yields the protein CATSRDRGWGTEAFF.

This chain connects TRBV27 to TRBJ1-6; D is possibly TRBD1 (5 bases). Germline CDR1 and CDR2: MNHEY and SMNVEV (reference sequence). The ends were cut back, 5 bases at V and 1 base at J, with 9 bases in the middle. The length of the CDR3 is 15 residues. CDR3 nucleotide sequence: TGTGCCAGCAGTGAGCAGGGTTCCTATAATTCACCCCTCCACTTT. Translating gives CASSEQGSYNSPLHF.

The CDR3 DNA follows: TGTGCCAGCAGCTTAGTGGTAACAGGGCGCCCTCCTAACTATGGCTACACCTTC. Encoded protein: CASSLVVTGRPPNYGYTF. This chain links TRBV7-2 with TRBJ1-2, with D maybe TRBD1 (6 bases). CDR3 length: 18 residues. V gave up 1 base and J gave up 0 bases, with 18 bases separating them. Germline CDR1 and CDR2: SGHTA and FQGNSA.

The chain couples TRBV11-2 to TRBJ2-7; TRBD2 might be the D (5 bases). Trimming removed 4 bases at V and 7 bases at J, with 5 bases between. The CDR3 extends over 10 amino acids. Germline V gene data show CDR1 as SGHAT and CDR2 as FQNNGV. This CDR3 reads CASSSGEQYF. CDR3 nucleotide sequence: TGTGCCAGCAGCTCGGGGGAGCAGTACTTC.

V gene TRBV28 combines with J gene TRBJ2-7; TRBD1 matches at 8 bases. CDR1 and CDR2 from the germline V gene are MDHEN and SYDVKM. The CDR3 length is 14 residues. Trimming cost V 3 bases and J 6 bases; bases outside gene matches: 7. The CDR3 spells CASSLGRGRREQYF. The CDR3 coding sequence is TGTGCCAGCAGTTTGGGCAGGGGGCGACGCGAGCAGTACTTC.

The DNA of the CDR3 is TGCAGCGTTGAGAAACGACAGACGAACACTGAAGCTTTCTTT. Translated, it gives CSVEKRQTNTEAFF. This sequence joins TRBV29-1 and TRBJ1-1; D is perhaps TRBD1 (5 bases). CDR1 is SQVTM, CDR2 ANQGSEA, per germline. The V end lost 3 bases, the J end lost 1 base, and 12 bases lay between the germline ends. This CDR3 has 14 residues.

V is TRBV5-1 and J is TRBJ2-7; tentatively, D is TRBD2 (5 bases). V was cut by 2 bases and J by 3 bases, with 18 bases left in between. The CDR3 runs to 16 residues. CDR1 SGHRS and CDR2 YFSETQ come from the germline V gene. The CDR3 sequence: CASSFIGGSPSYEQYF. The DNA for the CDR3 is TGCGCCAGCAGCTTTATAGGTGGGAGTCCCAGCTACGAGCAGTACTTC.

This clone is a singleton in its sample. J is TRBJ2-1 and V is TRBV7-6; TRBD2 agrees at 13 bases. CDR1 and CDR2 from the germline V gene are SGHVS and FNYEAQ. V was pared by 5 bases and J by 3 bases, with 7 bases of the junction left unmatched. CDR3 length: 17 residues. This CDR3 reads CASSPRTSGSIYNEQFF. CDR3 in DNA: TGTGCCAGCAGCCCACGGACTAGCGGGAGTATCTACAATGAGCAGTTCTTC.

CDR3 bases: TGTGCCAGCAGGCGCCCGGGACAAGCCAACACTGAAGCTTTCTTT. It specifies CASRRPGQANTEAFF. The chain recombines TRBV28 with TRBJ1-1, with D perhaps matching TRBD1 (6 bases). Germline values: CDR1 MDHEN, CDR2 SYDVKM. V shed 6 bases and J shed 2 bases, with 16 bases lying between them. CDR3 length: 15 amino acids.

A word on this clone: This is likely a read error, given that the CDR3 carries no conserved phenylalanine or tryptophan at its end. This chain links TRBV28 with TRBJ1-1; no clear D. V lost 1 base, J lost 11 bases, and 14 bases lay in between. Per germline, CDR1 MDHEN and CDR2 SYDVKM. CDR3 length: 13 residues. CDR3 sequence (DNA): TGTGCCAGCAGTTTATCGGCGGGGTATGTCGCTTTCCTT. Amino acid sequence: CASSLSAGYVAFL.

The rearrangement joins TRBV24-1 to TRBJ2-1, with a tentative D call TRBD2 (5 bases). The CDR3 spans 16 residues. In germline, CDR1 is KGHDR, CDR2 SFDVKD. V lost 5 bases to trimming and J lost 3 bases, with 16 bases between them. The CDR3 nucleotides are TGTGCCACCAGTGCCAGGCATCTAGCTGTCTACAATGAGCAGTTCTTC. Translating gives CATSARHLAVYNEQFF.

The V and J genes are TRBV18 and TRBJ1-2, with D unresolved. The CDR3 spans 15 residues. CDR1 is KGHSH, CDR2 LQKENI, per germline. V was cut by 0 bases and J by 0 bases, with 8 bases left in between. The CDR3 region is CASSPPGVSNYGYTF. CDR3 coding DNA: TGTGCCAGCTCACCACCCGGGGTCTCTAACTATGGCTACACCTTC.

The chain uses TRBV7-2 and TRBJ1-3; 10 positions match TRBD1. Germline values: CDR1 SGHTA, CDR2 FQGNSA. There are 14 residues in the CDR3. With V trimmed by 5 bases and J by 7 bases, 5 bases remained unmatched. The CDR3 loop reads CASSATGGGNTIYF. In nucleotides, the CDR3 is TGTGCCAGCAGCGCGACAGGGGGCGGGAACACCATATATTTT.

V is TRBV6-5 and J is TRBJ2-2; 11 bases line up with TRBD2. V shed 4 bases and J 1 base; nucleotides not matched to a gene: 2. The germline V gene encodes CDR1 MNHEY and CDR2 SVGAGI. The length of the CDR3 is 16 residues. CDR3 DNA sequence: TGTGCCAGCAGTTCCCTAGCGGGAGGGAACACCGGGGAGCTGTTTTTT. Its protein is CASSSLAGGNTGELFF.

This chain connects TRBV9 to TRBJ2-7; 10 bases align to TRBD2. The CDR3 spans 14 residues. Germline V gene sequence: CDR1 SGDLS, CDR2 YYNGEE. The trim removed 0 bases at V and 4 bases at J, leaving 1 base unmatched. The CDR3 DNA reads as TGTGCCAGCAGCGTAGTAGCGGGAGGTTACGAGCAGTACTTC. It yields the protein CASSVVAGGYEQYF.

This clone was seen once. V usage is TRBV2 and J usage is TRBJ1-6; 8 bases line up with TRBD1. From germline, CDR1 is SNHLY and CDR2 FYNNEI. Germline trimming cut 7 bases from V and 10 bases from J; bases unmatched to any gene: 9. There are 14 residues in the CDR3. CDR3 sequence reads: CASNPRDRRSPLHF. The CDR3 bases are TGTGCCAGCAACCCCAGGGACAGGCGGTCACCCCTCCACTTT.

The rearrangement links TRBV5-6 to TRBJ2-4; 12 bases are a match to TRBD2. V was pared by 7 bases and J by 3 bases, with 5 bases of the junction left unmatched. The CDR3 loop spans 15 amino acids. CDR1 is SGHDT, CDR2 YYEEEE, per germline. The CDR3 spells CASSRLAGDKNIQYF. In DNA, the CDR3 is TGTGCCAGCTCCCGACTAGCGGGGGACAAAAACATTCAGTACTTC.

The chain couples TRBV18 to TRBJ1-5, with 9 nucleotides matching TRBD1. The CDR3 is 16 amino acids. The germline V gene has CDR1 KGHSH and CDR2 LQKENI. V shed 6 bases and J 5 bases; nucleotides not matched to a gene: 11. The CDR3 spells CASSPRDRGIHQPQHF. The CDR3 region has the DNA TGTGCCAGCTCCCCTCGTGACAGGGGGATCCATCAGCCCCAGCATTTT.

The gene calls are TRBV7-9 and TRBJ2-3, with 8 bases identical to TRBD2. Germline V gene lookup returns CDR1 SEHNR and CDR2 FQNEAQ (reference sequence). CDR3 size: 15 residues. V trimming: 9 bases; J trimming: 4 bases; junction bases outside the gene matches: 12. The CDR3 reads CASNPSGRRPDTQYF. For the CDR3, the DNA is TGTGCCAGTAATCCAAGCGGGAGAAGGCCAGATACGCAGTATTTT.

The rearrangement joins TRBV7-2 to TRBJ2-5, with 10 bases fitting TRBD2. CDR1 and CDR2 from the germline V gene are SGHTA and FQGNSA. The junction had 14 bases not matched to a gene; V was cut back by 5 bases and J by 5 bases. The CDR3 spans 17 residues. The CDR3 is CASSPSQREGRRETQYF. The DNA for the CDR3 is TGTGCCAGCAGCCCTTCCCAGCGGGAGGGCCGTAGGGAGACCCAGTACTTC.

Note on this clone: Germline and junction disagree at one end, which may indicate a read error. Different DNA sequences within this sample yield the same CDR3. The chain uses TRBV27 and TRBJ2-7, with 9 nucleotides matching TRBD1. This CDR3 has 15 amino acids. The germline V gene has CDR1 MNHEY and CDR2 SMNVEV (reference sequence). The CDR3 DNA reads TGTGCCAGCAGTTCTGACCGGGACAGGGCGTACGAGCAGTATTTC. This codes for CASSSDRDRAYEQYF.

The rearrangement links TRBV20-1 to TRBJ1-5; tentatively, D is TRBD1 (6 bases). CDR3 length: 15 residues. The V and J ends lost 3 bases and 1 base respectively, with 13 bases between them. The germline V gene has CDR1 DFQATT and CDR2 SNEGSKA (reference sequence). The CDR3: CSASPPRGSNQPQHF. The DNA for the CDR3 is TGCAGTGCTAGTCCCCCCAGGGGCAGCAATCAGCCCCAGCATTTT.

This chain connects TRBV11-2 to TRBJ1-3; TRBD1 matches 7 bases. The CDR3 spans 16 residues. The V segment lost 4 bases and the J segment 0 bases; nucleotides outside the gene matches: 6. Germline V CDR1 and CDR2: SGHAT, FQNNGV. In DNA, the CDR3 is TGTGCCAGCAGCTCGACAGGGTACCCCTCTGGAAACACCATATATTTT. Its translation: CASSSTGYPSGNTIYF.